The clone carrying this T cell receptor (beta chain) was counted a single time. Its antigen is undetermined. These data belong to a study of OX40 agonist ivuxolimab in advanced cancers. Across the whole study: Patients were infused with ivuxolimab every 2 weeks at 0.01 to 10 mg/kg. Study-level findings and limits: Individuals who were partial responders at 0.1-3.0 mg/kg had clonal expansion that ranked among the lowest.

Per the germline V gene, CDR1 is SNHLY and CDR2 is FYNNEI. CDR3 size: 13 residues. The germline V and J ends were trimmed by 3 bases and 0 bases, with 6 bases remaining between them. Generated by immunoSEQ multiplex PCR, the TCRdb table keeps only in-frame clones and is missing some. The sample lists 45,000 to 65,000 clones; roughly 87% were seen once. The rearrangement links TRBV2 to TRBJ2-7; no firm D call. This clonotype originated in an adult with an advanced solid tumor such as melanoma, head and neck, liver or kidney cancer. The specimen comprised CD4+ or CD8+ T cells sorted from blood, sampled in a trial of the OX40 agonist ivuxolimab. CDR3 in amino acids: CASSDFTSYEQYF. The CDR3 coding sequence is TGTGCCAGCAGTGATTTCACCTCCTACGAGCAGTACTTC.